This T cell receptor beta chain emerged from a study of T cells after posttransplantation cyclophosphamide. Study-level findings and limits: Recipient CMV seropositivity and CMV reactivation strongly tracked TRB clonality.

Points on this clone: Antigen unknown.

Here immunoSEQ multiplex PCR was the method, and the copy in TCRdb shows in-frame clones only, minus some. The sample shows under 5,000 clones, 85% to 95% of them seen only once. Trimming removed 3 bases at V and 4 bases at J, with 13 bases between. This CDR3 has 15 residues. Germline CDR1 and CDR2: SEHNR and FQNEAQ (reference sequence). This related bone marrow graft donor gave peripheral blood on the day of marrow donation. Cells defined as naive were viable CD3+CD4+ or CD3+CD8+ and CCR7+CD45RA+CD45RO-CD95-CD27+CD28+. The clonotype originates from a man aged 50 to 59. Source material: naive CD4+ T cells sorted from PBMCs. This chain uses TRBV7-9 with TRBJ2-1, with TRBD2 as a possible D gene (6 bases). As DNA, the CDR3 is TGTGCCAGCAGCTTGGGCGGAAGCGGGTACAATGAGCAGTTCTTC. Translated: CASSLGGSGYNEQFF.